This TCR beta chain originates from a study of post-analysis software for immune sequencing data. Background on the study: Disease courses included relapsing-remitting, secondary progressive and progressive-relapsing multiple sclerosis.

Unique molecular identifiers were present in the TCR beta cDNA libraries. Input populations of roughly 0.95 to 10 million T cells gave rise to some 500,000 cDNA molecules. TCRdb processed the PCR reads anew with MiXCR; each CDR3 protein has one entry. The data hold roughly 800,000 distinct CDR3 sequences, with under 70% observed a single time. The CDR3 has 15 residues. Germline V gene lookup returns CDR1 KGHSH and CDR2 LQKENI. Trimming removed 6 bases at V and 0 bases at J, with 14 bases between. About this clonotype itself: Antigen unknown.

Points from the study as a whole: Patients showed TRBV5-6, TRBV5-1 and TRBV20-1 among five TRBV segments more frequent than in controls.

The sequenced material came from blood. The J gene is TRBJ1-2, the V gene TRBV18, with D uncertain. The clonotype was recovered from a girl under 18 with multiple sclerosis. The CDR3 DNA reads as TGTGCCAGCTCCCCAACCGACGGAGCTAACTATGGCTACACCTTC. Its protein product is CASSPTDGANYGYTF.